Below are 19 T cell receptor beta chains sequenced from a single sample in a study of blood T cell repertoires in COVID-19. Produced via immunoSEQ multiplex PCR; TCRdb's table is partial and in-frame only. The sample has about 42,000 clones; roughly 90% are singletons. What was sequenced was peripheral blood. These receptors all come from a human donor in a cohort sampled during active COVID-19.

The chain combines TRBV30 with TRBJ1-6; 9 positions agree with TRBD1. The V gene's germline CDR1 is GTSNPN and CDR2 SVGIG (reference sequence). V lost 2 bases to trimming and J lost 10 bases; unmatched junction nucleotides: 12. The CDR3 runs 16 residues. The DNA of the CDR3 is TGTGCCTGGAGTATACCCGGGACAGGGTTAATCTCACCCCTCCACTTT. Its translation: CAWSIPGTGLISPLHF.

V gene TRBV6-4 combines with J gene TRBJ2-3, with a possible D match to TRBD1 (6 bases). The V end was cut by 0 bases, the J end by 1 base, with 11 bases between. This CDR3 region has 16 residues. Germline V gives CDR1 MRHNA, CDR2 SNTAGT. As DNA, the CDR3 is TGTGCCAGCAGTGACTCGGGGGCAGGGCGCACAGATACGCAGTATTTT. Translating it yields CASSDSGAGRTDTQYF.

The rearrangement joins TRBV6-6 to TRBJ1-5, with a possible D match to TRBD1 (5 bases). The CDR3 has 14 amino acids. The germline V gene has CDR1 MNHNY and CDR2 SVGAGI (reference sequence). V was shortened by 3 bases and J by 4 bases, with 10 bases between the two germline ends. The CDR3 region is CASSYRGDNQPQHF. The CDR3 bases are TGTGCCAGCAGTTATCGGGGGGATAATCAGCCCCAGCATTTT.

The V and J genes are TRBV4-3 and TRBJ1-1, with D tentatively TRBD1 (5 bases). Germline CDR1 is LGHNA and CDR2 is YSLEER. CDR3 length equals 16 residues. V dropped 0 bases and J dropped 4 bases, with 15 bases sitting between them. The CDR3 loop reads CASSQEGGSGSTEAFF. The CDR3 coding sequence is TGCGCCAGCAGCCAAGAGGGCGGATCAGGGTCCACTGAAGCTTTCTTT.

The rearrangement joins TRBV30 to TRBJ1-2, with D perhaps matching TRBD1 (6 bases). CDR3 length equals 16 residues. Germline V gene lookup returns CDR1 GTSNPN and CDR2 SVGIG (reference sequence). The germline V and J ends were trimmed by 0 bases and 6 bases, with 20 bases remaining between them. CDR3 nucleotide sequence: TGTGCCTGGAGTGTCCCAATGGGGTACAGGGTCGATGGCTACACCTTC. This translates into CAWSVPMGYRVDGYTF.

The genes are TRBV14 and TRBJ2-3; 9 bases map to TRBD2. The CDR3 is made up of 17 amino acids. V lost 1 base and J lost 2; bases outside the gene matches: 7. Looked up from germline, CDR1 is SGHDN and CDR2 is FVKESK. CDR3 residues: CASSQVPRTSDTDTQYF. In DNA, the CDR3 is TGTGCCAGCAGCCAAGTACCAAGGACTAGCGACACAGATACGCAGTATTTT. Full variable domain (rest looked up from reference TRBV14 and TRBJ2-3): EAGVTQFPSHSVIEKGQTVTLRCDPISGHDNLYWYRRVMGKEIKFLLHFVKESKQDESGMPNNRFLAERTGGTYSTLKVQPAELEDSGVYFCASSQVPRTSDTDTQYFGPGTRLTVL.

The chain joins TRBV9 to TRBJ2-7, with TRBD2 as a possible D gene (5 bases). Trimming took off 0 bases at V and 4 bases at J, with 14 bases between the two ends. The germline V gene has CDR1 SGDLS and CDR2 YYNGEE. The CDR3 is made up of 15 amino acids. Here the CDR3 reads CASSVGAADRYEQYF. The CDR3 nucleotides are TGTGCCAGCAGCGTAGGAGCGGCCGATCGTTACGAGCAGTACTTC. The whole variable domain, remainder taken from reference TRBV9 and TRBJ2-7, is DSGVTQTPKHLITATGQRVTLRCSPRSGDLSVYWYQQSLDQGLQFLIQYYNGEERAKGNILERFSAQQFPDLHSELNLSSLELGDSALYFCASSVGAADRYEQYFGPGTRLTVT.

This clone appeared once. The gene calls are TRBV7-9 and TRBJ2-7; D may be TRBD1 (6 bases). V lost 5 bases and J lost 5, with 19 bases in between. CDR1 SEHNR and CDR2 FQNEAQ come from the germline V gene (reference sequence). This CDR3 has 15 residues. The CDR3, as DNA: TGTGCCAGCAGCGACCCCCGACGGACAGCCCACGAGCAGTACTTC. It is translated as CASSDPRRTAHEQYF.

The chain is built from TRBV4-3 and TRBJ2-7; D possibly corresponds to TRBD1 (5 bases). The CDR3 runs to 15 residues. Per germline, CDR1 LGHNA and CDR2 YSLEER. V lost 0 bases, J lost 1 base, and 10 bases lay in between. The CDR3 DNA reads TGCGCCAGCAGCCAAGACAGGGCCTCATCCTACGAGCAGTACTTC. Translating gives CASSQDRASSYEQYF.

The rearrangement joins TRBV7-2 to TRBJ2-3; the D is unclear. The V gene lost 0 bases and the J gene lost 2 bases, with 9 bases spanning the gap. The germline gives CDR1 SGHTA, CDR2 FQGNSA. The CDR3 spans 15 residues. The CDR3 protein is CASSLAPTITDTQYF. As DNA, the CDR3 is TGTGCCAGCAGCTTAGCCCCAACTATCACAGATACGCAGTATTTT.

CDR3 DNA sequence: TGTGCCAGCAGCAAACCCCAGTCAGTGTACTTC. It encodes CASSKPQSVYF. V is TRBV21-1 and J is TRBJ2-7; TRBD1 is the table's D call, not checked against the DNA. TRBV21-1 is a pseudogene segment. The CDR3 is 11 amino acids.

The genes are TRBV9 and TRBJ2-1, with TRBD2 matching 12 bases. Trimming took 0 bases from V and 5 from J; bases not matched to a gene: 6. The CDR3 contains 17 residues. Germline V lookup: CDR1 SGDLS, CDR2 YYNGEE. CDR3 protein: CASSVAGLAGGDNEQFF. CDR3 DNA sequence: TGTGCCAGCAGCGTAGCCGGGCTAGCGGGGGGGGACAATGAGCAGTTCTTC.

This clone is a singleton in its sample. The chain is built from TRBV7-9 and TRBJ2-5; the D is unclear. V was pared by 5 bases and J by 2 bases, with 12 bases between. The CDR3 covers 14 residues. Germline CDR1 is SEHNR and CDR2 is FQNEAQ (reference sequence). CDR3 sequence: CASSHAQRQETQYF. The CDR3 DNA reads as TGTGCCAGCAGCCACGCCCAGCGTCAAGAGACCCAGTACTTC.

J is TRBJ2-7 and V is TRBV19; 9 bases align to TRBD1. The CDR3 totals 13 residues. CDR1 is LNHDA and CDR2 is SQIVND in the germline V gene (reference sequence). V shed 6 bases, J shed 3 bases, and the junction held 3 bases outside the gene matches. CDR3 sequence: CASSLTGGYEQYF. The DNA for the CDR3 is TGTGCCAGTAGCCTGACAGGGGGCTACGAGCAGTACTTC.

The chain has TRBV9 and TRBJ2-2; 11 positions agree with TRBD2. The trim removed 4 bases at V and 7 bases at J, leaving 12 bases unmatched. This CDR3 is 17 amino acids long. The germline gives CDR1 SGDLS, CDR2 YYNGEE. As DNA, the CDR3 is TGTGCCAGCAGCCCTGCCGCTAGCGGGGGGCTCGTCGGGGAGCTGTTTTTT. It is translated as CASSPAASGGLVGELFF.

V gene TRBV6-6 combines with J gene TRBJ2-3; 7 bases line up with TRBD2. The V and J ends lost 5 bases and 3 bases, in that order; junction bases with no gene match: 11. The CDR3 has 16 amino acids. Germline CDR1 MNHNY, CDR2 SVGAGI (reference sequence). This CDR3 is CASSDLRESWTDTQYF. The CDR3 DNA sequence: TGTGCCAGCAGTGACTTGCGGGAGTCGTGGACAGATACGCAGTATTTT.

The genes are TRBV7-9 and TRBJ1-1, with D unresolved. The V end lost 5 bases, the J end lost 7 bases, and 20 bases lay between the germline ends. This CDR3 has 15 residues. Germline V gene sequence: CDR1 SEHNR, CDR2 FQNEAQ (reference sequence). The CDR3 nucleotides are TGTGCCAGCAGCACCGCCAGACGAGGGTCCGGTGAAGCTTTCTTT. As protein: CASSTARRGSGEAFF.

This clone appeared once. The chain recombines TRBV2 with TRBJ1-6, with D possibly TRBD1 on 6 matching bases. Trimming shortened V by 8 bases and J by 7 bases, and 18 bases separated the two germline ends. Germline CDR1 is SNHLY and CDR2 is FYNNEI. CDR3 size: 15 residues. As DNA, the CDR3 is TGTGCCAGCTGCTCCGTCCGCACAGGGAATTCACCCCTCCACTTT. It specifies CASCSVRTGNSPLHF.

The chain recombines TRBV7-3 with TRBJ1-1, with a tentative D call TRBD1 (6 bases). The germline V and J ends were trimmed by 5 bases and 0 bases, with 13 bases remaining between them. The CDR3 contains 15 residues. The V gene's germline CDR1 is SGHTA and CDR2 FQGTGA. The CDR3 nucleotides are TGTGCCAGCAGCACCCGGGGGGGCCTGAACACTGAAGCTTTCTTT. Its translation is CASSTRGGLNTEAFF.